Sequencing of this T cell receptor beta chain was carried out in a study of Graves' ophthalmopathy and Graves' hyperthyroidism. Whole-study findings and limits: Sensitivity of over 60% and specificity of 72% to 80% were achieved by the model that predicted ophthalmopathy progression.

This clonotype is categorized as medium-sized (0.01 to 0.1%). Its target is unknown. Clinical symptoms, serum thyroxine, TRAb, thyroid ultrasound and orbital computed tomography were relied on for diagnosis. For repertoire sequencing, the TCR beta CDR3 regions were amplified from RNA transcripts. The workflow started with a first-round RT-PCR run with HTBI primers and then moved on to a second-round multiplex PCR. TCRdb reprocessed the multiplex PCR reads with MiXCR, giving one entry per CDR3 protein. The sample lists 20,000 to 25,000 distinct CDR3 sequences, less than 50% occurring once. The CDR3 runs 12 residues. The germline V gene encodes CDR1 DFQATT and CDR2 SNEGSKA (reference sequence). V was cut by 6 bases and J by 5 bases, with 12 bases left in between.

The receptor's source is an adult woman with stable Graves' hyperthyroidism. V gene TRBV20-1 combines with J gene TRBJ2-3; no firm D call. The specimen sequenced was peripheral blood. CDR3 nucleotide sequence: TGCAGTGCAGATGACGGATTAGATACGCAGTATTTT. Translating it yields CSADDGLDTQYF.